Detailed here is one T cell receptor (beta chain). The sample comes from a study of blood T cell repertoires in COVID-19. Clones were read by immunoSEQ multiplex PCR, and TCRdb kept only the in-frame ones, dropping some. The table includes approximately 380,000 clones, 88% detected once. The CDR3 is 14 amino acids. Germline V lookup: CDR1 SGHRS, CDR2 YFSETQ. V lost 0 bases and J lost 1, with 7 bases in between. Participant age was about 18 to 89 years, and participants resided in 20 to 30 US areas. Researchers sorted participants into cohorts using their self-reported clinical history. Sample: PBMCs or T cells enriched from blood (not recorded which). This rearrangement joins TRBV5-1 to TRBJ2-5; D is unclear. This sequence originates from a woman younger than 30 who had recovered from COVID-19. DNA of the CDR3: TGCGCCAGCAGCTTGGGGCAGGCCCAAGAGACCCAGTACTTC. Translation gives CASSLGQAQETQYF. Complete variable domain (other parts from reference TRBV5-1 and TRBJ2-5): KAGVTQTPRYLIKTRGQQVTLSCSPISGHRSVSWYQQTPGQGLQFLFEYFSETQRNKGNFPGRFSGRQFSNSRSEMNVSTLELGDSALYLCASSLGQAQETQYFGPGTRLLVL.